The 14 T cell receptor beta chains below come from one sample, sequenced in a study of identifying expanded T cells in peripheral blood. Clones were sequenced by immunoSEQ multiplex PCR, and TCRdb holds only the in-frame ones, with some missing. The table shows 55,000 to 75,000 clones, with around 87% occurring only once. The sequenced sample consisted of blood. Receptor source: a person aged 18-70 years in good health.

The rearrangement uses TRBV23-1 and TRBJ2-3; the D is unclear. TRBV23-1 has ORF status, its function being uncertain. Between the trimmed V and J ends, which lost 8 bases and 1 base, there was a span of 7 bases. The CDR3 contains 12 residues. CDR3 residues: CASRYGTDTQYF. The CDR3, as DNA: TGCGCCAGCCGCTATGGCACAGATACGCAGTATTTT.

V is TRBV11-1 and J is TRBJ2-5; 11 bases line up with TRBD2. Trimming cost V 2 bases and J 3 bases; bases outside gene matches: 5. Germline values: CDR1 SGHAT, CDR2 FQDESV (reference sequence). The CDR3 runs 16 residues. The CDR3 is CASSLTLAGVKETQYF. The DNA of the CDR3 is TGTGCCAGCAGCTTAACACTAGCGGGAGTAAAAGAGACCCAGTACTTC. Full variable domain (rest looked up from reference TRBV11-1 and TRBJ2-5): EAEVAQSPRYKITEKSQAVAFWCDPISGHATLYWYRQILGQGPELLVQFQDESVVDDSQLPKDRFSAERLKGVDSTLKIQPAELGDSAMYLCASSLTLAGVKETQYFGPGTRLLVL.

The CDR3 protein is CSPTASGRSDTQYF. The CDR3 nucleotides read TGCAGCCCCACCGCTAGCGGGAGATCAGATACGCAGTATTTT. The genes are TRBV29-1 and TRBJ2-3; TRBD2 matches 10 bases. CDR1 and CDR2 (germline): SQVTM, ANQGSEA. The CDR3 contains 14 residues. V gave up 8 bases and J gave up 4 bases; unmatched junction bases: 9.

The CDR3 DNA is TGTGCCAGCAGCTTAAACCAGGGACGGGGCAATTCACCCCTCCACTTT. Translation gives CASSLNQGRGNSPLHF. This chain uses TRBV7-8 with TRBJ1-6; D may be TRBD1 (5 bases). This CDR3 has 16 amino acids. V lost 2 bases to trimming and J lost 7 bases, with 15 bases between them. Germline V gene data show CDR1 as SGHVS and CDR2 as FQNEAQ.

The chain joins TRBV5-1 to TRBJ1-1; no clear D gene. The CDR3 is made up of 14 amino acids. V was cut by 1 base and J by 2 bases, with 9 bases left in between. Germline values: CDR1 SGHRS, CDR2 YFSETQ. The DNA of the CDR3 is TGCGCCAGCAGCTTGACTTCAGTAAACACTGAAGCTTTCTTT. It translates to CASSLTSVNTEAFF.

This chain uses TRBV7-2 with TRBJ1-3; D possibly corresponds to TRBD1 (6 bases). Trimming removed 0 bases from V and 0 bases from J, with 15 bases in between. The CDR3 has 18 residues. Germline CDR1 reads SGHTA; CDR2 reads FQGNSA. This CDR3 is CASSLAGWQGLSGNTIYF. The CDR3 bases are TGTGCCAGCAGCTTAGCAGGGTGGCAGGGGCTCTCTGGAAACACCATATATTTT.

In its sample, this clone was seen once. V usage is TRBV9 and J usage is TRBJ2-1; the D is unclear. This CDR3 comprises 12 residues. Trimming took 4 bases from V and 4 from J, leaving 6 bases between them. Germline CDR1 and CDR2: SGDLS and YYNGEE. The CDR3 loop reads CASSPSYNEQFF. The CDR3 coding sequence is TGTGCCAGCAGCCCCAGTTACAATGAGCAGTTCTTC. The variable domain in full, with the rest retrieved from reference TRBV9 and TRBJ2-1, is DSGVTQTPKHLITATGQRVTLRCSPRSGDLSVYWYQQSLDQGLQFLIQYYNGEERAKGNILERFSAQQFPDLHSELNLSSLELGDSALYFCASSPSYNEQFFGPGTRLTVL.

This clone was detected only once. CDR3 in DNA: TGTGCCAGCTCACCTCTGGGCGGGACTGGGTCCTACAATGAGCAGTTCTTC. Translation gives CASSPLGGTGSYNEQFF. This sequence joins TRBV18 and TRBJ2-1; D might be TRBD2 (6 bases). CDR3 length: 17 residues. CDR1 is KGHSH, CDR2 LQKENI, per germline. V lost 3 bases and J 1 base, leaving 16 bases between the germline ends.

V and J are TRBV28 and TRBJ1-2; D is ambiguous. V shed 2 bases and J shed 4 bases, with 11 bases lying between them. This CDR3 region has 14 residues. Germline V gives CDR1 MDHEN, CDR2 SYDVKM. The CDR3 DNA reads TGTGCCAGCAGTTTAACAGCGATAAGCTATGGCTACACCTTC. Its protein is CASSLTAISYGYTF.

The CDR3 region is CATGTAAELGNTIYF. CDR3 coding DNA: TGTGCCACAGGGACAGCGGCCGAATTAGGAAACACCATATATTTT. The rearrangement links TRBV19 to TRBJ1-3; 7 bases agree with TRBD1. This CDR3 has 15 amino acids. J lost 4 bases, V lost 10 bases, and 13 bases had no gene match. Germline V gene sequence: CDR1 LNHDA, CDR2 SQIVND (reference sequence). Based on the CDR3 plus reference TRBV19 and TRBJ1-3, the full variable domain is DGGITQSPKYLFRKEGQNVTLSCEQNLNHDAMYWYRQDPGQGLRLIYYSQIVNDFQKGDIAEGYSVSREKKESFPLTVTSAQKNPTAFYLCATGTAAELGNTIYFGEGSWLTVV.

This chain links TRBV9 with TRBJ2-2; 13 nucleotides agree with TRBD2. Looked up from germline, CDR1 is SGDLS and CDR2 is YYNGEE. The CDR3 is 17 amino acids. V was pared by 2 bases and J by 5 bases, with 6 bases of the junction left unmatched. CDR3: CASSVTSGGAGTGELFF. The CDR3 DNA follows: TGTGCCAGCAGCGTCACTAGCGGGGGGGCTGGAACCGGGGAGCTGTTTTTT.

The V and J genes are TRBV28 and TRBJ1-5; tentative D call: TRBD1 (5 bases). CDR1 and CDR2 (germline): MDHEN, SYDVKM. The CDR3 consists of 14 residues. V shed 3 bases and J shed 2 bases, with 8 bases lying between them. Here the CDR3 reads CASSFRGGNQPQHF. The CDR3 DNA follows: TGTGCCAGCAGTTTCAGAGGGGGCAATCAGCCCCAGCATTTT.

J is TRBJ1-6 and V is TRBV30; D is ambiguous. CDR1 is GTSNPN and CDR2 is SVGIG in the germline V gene (reference sequence). The CDR3 sequence is 14 residues long. Trimming removed 0 bases from V and 7 bases from J, with 10 bases in between. The CDR3 DNA reads as TGTGCCTGGAGTGTTGGAGACGAGAATTCACCCCTCCACTTT. The encoded protein is CAWSVGDENSPLHF.

The chain is built from TRBV5-6 and TRBJ2-1; 8 positions agree with TRBD2. V was clipped by 0 bases and J by 4 bases; unmatched bases: 6. The CDR3 has 16 amino acids. The germline CDR1 and CDR2 sequences are SGHDT and YYEEEE. CDR3 loop: CASSLAWRGAYNEQFF. CDR3 DNA sequence: TGTGCCAGCAGCTTGGCATGGCGGGGGGCGTACAATGAGCAGTTCTTC. Variable domain in full (rest from reference TRBV5-6 and TRBJ2-1): DAGVTQSPTHLIKTRGQQVTLRCSPKSGHDTVSWYQQALGQGPQFIFQYYEEEERQRGNFPDRFSGHQFPNYSSELNVNALLLGDSALYLCASSLAWRGAYNEQFFGPGTRLTVL.